The clone carrying this TCR beta chain was counted many times. Its antigen is not identified. Deletions cut 1 base from V and 4 bases from J, with 4 bases between. This CDR3 has 12 residues. Germline V gene lookup returns CDR1 SGHTA and CDR2 FQGNSA. These data are taken from a study of T cells after yellow fever vaccination. Study-wide background: Low-cell-number fractions underwent preparation using SMART-Seq v4 Ultra Low Input. Study conclusions and caveats: The CD4 compartment and the CD8 compartment contained a small share of clonotypes in common.

A 5'RACE template-switching step, the method used to make TCR cDNA, added a universal primer site and UMIs. A single record per CDR3 protein comes from TCRdb applying MiXCR to the 5' RACE reads. Of over 300,000 distinct CDR3 sequences in the sample, 4.1% are singletons; the top ten hold around 24%. This TCR was recovered from a man between 18 and 35 years old who received the YFV17D yellow fever vaccine. The rearrangement links TRBV7-2 to TRBJ1-2; no firm D call. The sample consisted of PBMCs, taken 5 days after the yellow fever booster vaccination. The CDR3 bases are TGTGCCAGCAGCTTAGTCTCCTATGGCTACACCTTC. It encodes CASSLVSYGYTF. Full variable domain (missing parts from reference TRBV7-2 and TRBJ1-2): GAGVSQSPSNKVTEKGKDVELRCDPISGHTALYWYRQSLGQGLEFLIYFQGNSAPDKSGLPSDRFSAERTGGSVSTLTIQRTQQEDSAVYLCASSLVSYGYTFGSGTRLTVV.